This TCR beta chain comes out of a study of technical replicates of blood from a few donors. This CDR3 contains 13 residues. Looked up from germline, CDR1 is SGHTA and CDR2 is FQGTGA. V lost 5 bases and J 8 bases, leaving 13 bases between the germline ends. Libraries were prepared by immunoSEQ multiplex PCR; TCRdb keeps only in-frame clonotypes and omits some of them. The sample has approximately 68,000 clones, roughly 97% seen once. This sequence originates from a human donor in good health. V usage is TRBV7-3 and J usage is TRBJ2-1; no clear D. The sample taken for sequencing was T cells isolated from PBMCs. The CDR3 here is CASSPAFTDEQFF. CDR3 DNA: TGTGCCAGCAGCCCAGCCTTTACAGATGAGCAGTTCTTC. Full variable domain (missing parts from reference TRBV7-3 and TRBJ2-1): GAGVSQTPSNKVTEKGKYVELRCDPISGHTALYWYRQSLGQGPEFLIYFQGTGAADDSGLPNDRFFAVRPEGSVSTLKIQRTERGDSAVYLCASSPAFTDEQFFGPGTRLTVL.